The 13 T cell receptor beta chains listed next were all sequenced from one sample in a study of patients and donors after allogeneic stem cell transplantation (dated by TCRdb to 2020 to 2022). Receptor amplification or capture employed RT-PCR. The sequencer listed for this sample is NextSeq 550. TCRdb redid the processing of the public reads, applying fastp at Q25 and MiXCR, and retained in-frame beta chains. Entries that share a CDR3 protein sequence are merged under the most common genes and DNA. This sample gives 150,000 to 250,000 distinct CDR3 sequences in total; around two fifths of them show up just once. Approximately 30% of the sample is taken by the ten largest. What was sequenced was blood, either unsorted or a sorted T cell fraction (not recorded which). All receptors come from a human donor who was either an allogeneic HSCT recipient or a stem cell or donor lymphocyte infusion donor (not recorded which). It is not recorded whose cells these are; they may come from a transplant donor.

This clonotype was observed a single time. The chain joins TRBV6-6 to TRBJ2-5; 7 positions match TRBD1. After removal of 8 bases from V and 4 bases from J, the junction contained 4 bases not matched to a gene. The CDR3 loop spans 12 amino acids. Germline CDR1 reads MNHNY; CDR2 reads SVGAGI (reference sequence). The CDR3 here is CASGQDGETQYF. The CDR3 region has the DNA TGTGCCAGCGGACAGGACGGAGAGACCCAGTACTTC.

The chain recombines TRBV9 with TRBJ2-1; D uncertain. CDR1 SGDLS and CDR2 YYNGEE come from the germline V gene. V lost 0 bases to trimming and J lost 5 bases, with 12 bases between them. This CDR3 has 15 amino acids. DNA of the CDR3: TGTGCCAGCAGCGTAGAAGGCTTACAGAACAATGAGCAGTTCTTC. Translation gives CASSVEGLQNNEQFF.

The V gene is TRBV7-2, the J gene TRBJ2-1; D may be TRBD2 (5 bases). The ends were cut back, 2 bases at V and 0 bases at J, with 14 bases in the middle. CDR3 size: 17 residues. The germline CDR1 and CDR2 sequences are SGHTA and FQGNSA. This CDR3 reads CASSLLLAESSYNEQFF. CDR3 bases: TGTGCCAGCAGCTTACTTCTAGCAGAGAGCTCCTACAATGAGCAGTTCTTC. Variable domain in full (rest from reference TRBV7-2 and TRBJ2-1): GAGVSQSPSNKVTEKGKDVELRCDPISGHTALYWYRQSLGQGLEFLIYFQGNSAPDKSGLPSDRFSAERTGGSVSTLTIQRTQQEDSAVYLCASSLLLAESSYNEQFFGPGTRLTVL.

This clonotype was seen a few times. The chain links TRBV12-3 or TRBV12-4 to TRBJ1-1; D might be TRBD1 (5 bases). The CDR3 is made up of 14 amino acids. V was shortened by 6 bases and J by 5 bases, with 16 bases between the two germline ends. The CDR3 DNA reads as TGTGCCAGCAGATCCTTCGGCGGGGGTACTGAAGCTTTCTTT. It is translated as CASRSFGGGTEAFF.

This clonotype has just a few counts. This sequence joins TRBV11-2 and TRBJ1-5; D is ambiguous. The CDR3 consists of 15 residues. The V end was cut by 5 bases, the J end by 2 bases, with 13 bases between. CDR1 and CDR2 from the germline V gene are SGHAT and FQNNGV. The CDR3 DNA is TGTGCCAGCAGCCTGGACCCCGGGCGCAATCAGCCCCAGCATTTT. Translating it yields CASSLDPGRNQPQHF. Filled out from reference TRBV11-2 and TRBJ1-5, the complete variable domain reads EAGVAQSPRYKIIEKRQSVAFWCNPISGHATLYWYQQILGQGPKLLIQFQNNGVVDDSQLPKDRFSAERLKGVDSTLKIQPAKLEDSAVYLCASSLDPGRNQPQHFGDGTRLSIL.

The V gene is TRBV11-2, the J gene TRBJ2-1; the D call may be TRBD1 or TRBD2 (5 bases each). Germline V lookup: CDR1 SGHAT, CDR2 FQNNGV. The CDR3 loop spans 16 amino acids. V gave up 4 bases and J gave up 9 bases, with 22 bases separating them. The CDR3 here is CASSSPRDHYSSEQFF. CDR3 nucleotides: TGTGCCAGCAGCTCCCCCAGGGACCACTATTCCAGTGAGCAGTTCTTC.

This chain links TRBV7-2 with TRBJ1-1; TRBD1 is a possible D gene (5 bases). V lost 3 bases, J lost 0 bases, and 14 bases lay in between. The CDR3 totals 16 residues. Germline loops: CDR1 SGHTA, CDR2 FQGNSA. CDR3 amino acids: CASSLGPTALNTEAFF. The DNA of the CDR3 is TGTGCCAGCAGCTTGGGTCCGACAGCCTTGAACACTGAAGCTTTCTTT. Full variable domain (outside the CDR3, taken from reference TRBV7-2 and TRBJ1-1): GAGVSQSPSNKVTEKGKDVELRCDPISGHTALYWYRQSLGQGLEFLIYFQGNSAPDKSGLPSDRFSAERTGGSVSTLTIQRTQQEDSAVYLCASSLGPTALNTEAFFGQGTRLTVV.

This clonotype turned up a few times. This chain connects TRBV12-3 or TRBV12-4 to TRBJ1-2; D ambiguous. The CDR3 is 14 residues long. Trimming shortened V by 3 bases and J by 2 bases, and 10 bases separated the two germline ends. The CDR3 spells CASSLIRPNYGYTF. CDR3 DNA sequence: TGTGCCAGCAGTTTGATCAGGCCAAACTATGGCTACACCTTC.

The chain combines TRBV11-3 with TRBJ1-5; D not certain. Germline V CDR1 and CDR2: SGHNT, YENEEA. The CDR3 is made up of 13 amino acids. Trimming took 1 base from V and 5 from J, leaving 6 bases between them. The CDR3 nucleotides read TGTGCCAGCAGCTTAGTCTCCCATCAGCCCCAGCATTTT. Its translation: CASSLVSHQPQHF.

The genes are TRBV9 and TRBJ2-1; 9 nucleotides align to TRBD2. The CDR3 contains 15 residues. V lost 3 bases, J lost 6 bases, and 7 bases stayed unmatched. Germline V gene lookup returns CDR1 SGDLS and CDR2 YYNGEE. The CDR3 coding sequence is TGTGCCAGCAGCGGTTCCGGGACTAGCTCCAATGAGCAGTTCTTC. As protein: CASSGSGTSSNEQFF.

This clonotype was detected only a few times. This chain joins TRBV12-3 or TRBV12-4 and TRBJ1-5, with D possibly matching TRBD1 (6 bases). V lost 3 bases to trimming and J lost 3 bases, with 15 bases between them. There are 16 residues in the CDR3. CDR3 loop: CASSFVGALANQPQHF. The CDR3 coding sequence is TGTGCCAGCAGTTTTGTGGGGGCCCTCGCCAATCAGCCCCAGCATTTT.

V gene TRBV5-1 combines with J gene TRBJ2-7, with D tentatively TRBD2 (6 bases). The V end lost 2 bases, the J end lost 3 bases, and 12 bases lay between the germline ends. Germline assignment: CDR1 SGHRS and CDR2 YFSETQ. The CDR3 length is 14 residues. The CDR3 sequence: CASSLLAQNYEQYF. The DNA of the CDR3 is TGCGCCAGCAGCTTACTAGCACAGAACTACGAGCAGTACTTC.

This clonotype has only a few counts. The chain joins TRBV4-3 to TRBJ2-2; no reliable D call. The CDR3 is 13 residues long. Germline V gives CDR1 LGHNA, CDR2 YSLEER. The ends were cut back, 3 bases at V and 8 bases at J, with 10 bases in the middle. As DNA, the CDR3 is TGCGCCAGCAGCCATCTACCTAGGGGGGAGCTGTTTTTT. It translates to CASSHLPRGELFF.